These T cell receptor beta chains were read from a single sample in a study of blood T cells in healthy people across ages. Using its own MiXCR run on the 5' RACE reads, TCRdb lists one record per CDR3 protein. The sample records about 570,000 distinct CDR3 sequences, about 26% being singletons. The sample comprised blood. These TCRs come from a woman in her seventies in good health. Each CDR3 is given with its conserved first and last residue. The D gene is left open where the match is weak. The size field is filled for only some rows; it gives once, few, many or a size class.

j_gene,abundance,len,d_gene,v_gene,CDR3aa,CDR3nt
TRBJ2-3,many,11,-,TRBV7-2,CASSLRGTQYF,TGTGCCAGCAGCTTAAGGGGTACGCAGTATTTT
TRBJ2-1,-,18,-,TRBV10-3,CAISEPSKFGADYNEQFF,TGTGCCATCAGTGAGCCCTCGAAGTTCGGGGCCGACTACAATGAGCAGTTCTTC
TRBJ2-1,-,13,-,TRBV4-3,CASSLDTEGEQFF,TGCGCCAGCAGCTTGGACACGGAGGGTGAGCAGTTCTTC
TRBJ1-2,-,12,-,TRBV7-3,CASSITGIGYTF,TGTGCCAGCAGCATCACAGGGATTGGCTACACCTTC
TRBJ1-6,-,15,-,TRBV12-3/TRBV12-4,CASSLRGSSGSPLHF,TGTGCCAGCAGTTTAAGGGGATCCTCAGGATCACCCCTCCACTTT
TRBJ1-6,few,19,TRBD1,TRBV15,CATSRPTGVSSAGNSPLHF,TGTGCCACCAGCAGACCTACAGGGGTTTCTTCGGCGGGTAATTCACCCCTCCACTTT
TRBJ2-1,-,15,TRBD2,TRBV7-3,CASSLMGTSSNEQFF,TGTGCCAGCAGCTTAATGGGGACTAGTAGCAATGAGCAGTTCTTC
TRBJ2-4,-,11,-,TRBV20-1,CSALNNNIQYF,TGCAGTGCCCTCAATAATAACATTCAGTACTTC
TRBJ2-6,-,17,-,TRBV18,CASSTQGPFSGANVLTF,TGTGCCAGCTCAACGCAGGGACCATTCTCTGGGGCCAACGTCCTGACTTTC
TRBJ2-5,few,14,-,TRBV5-1,CASSLSGSAETQYF,TGCGCCAGCAGCTTAAGTGGAAGTGCGGAGACCCAGTACTTC
TRBJ2-5,-,15,-,TRBV5-6,CASSLPGSLGETQYF,TGTGCCAGCAGCTTGCCAGGGTCCTTAGGAGAGACCCAGTACTTC
TRBJ2-2,-,14,-,TRBV7-2,CASSLVREAGELFF,TGTGCCAGCAGCTTAGTGCGGGAAGCCGGGGAGCTGTTTTTT
TRBJ1-4,few,14,-,TRBV29-1,CSASRTVTNEKLFF,TGCAGCGCTAGCCGAACGGTTACAAATGAAAAACTGTTTTTT
TRBJ2-3,few,14,-,TRBV9,CASSEAGAPDTQYF,TGTGCCTCTTCGGAGGCGGGGGCTCCGGATACGCAGTATTTT
TRBJ2-5,few,14,-,TRBV20-1,CSATEGGGQETQYF,TGCAGTGCTACCGAGGGAGGAGGCCAAGAGACCCAGTACTTC
TRBJ2-5,-,11,-,TRBV6-2/TRBV6-3,CASRYIETQYF,TGTGCCAGCAGGTATATTGAGACCCAGTACTTC
TRBJ1-2,few,16,-,TRBV19,CASSIPRGVWDYGYTF,TGTGCCAGTAGTATACCTCGGGGTGTCTGGGACTATGGCTACACCTTC
TRBJ1-2,-,13,-,TRBV10-3,CAISQAGGDGYTF,TGTGCCATCAGCCAAGCGGGGGGGGATGGCTACACCTTC
TRBJ1-3,few,18,-,TRBV7-9,CASSLVLAGAISGNTIYF,TGTGCCAGCAGCTTAGTCCTTGCCGGGGCCATCTCTGGAAACACCATATATTTT
TRBJ1-4,-,15,-,TRBV12-3/TRBV12-4,CASSLGLGQTQKPFF,TGTGCCAGCAGTTTAGGTCTCGGACAGACCCAAAAACCGTTTTTT
TRBJ2-3,-,19,TRBD2,TRBV4-3,CASSRLRRGGGALADTQYF,TGCGCCAGCAGCCGCCTCCGGCGGGGCGGGGGGGCATTAGCAGATACGCAGTATTTT
TRBJ2-1,few,17,TRBD2,TRBV4-3,CASSQEGASGVRNEQFF,TGCGCCAGCAGCCAAGAAGGGGCTAGCGGGGTTCGCAATGAGCAGTTCTTC
TRBJ2-1,-,12,-,TRBV28,CASSLTSSEQFF,TGTGCCAGCAGCCTAACTAGCTCTGAGCAGTTCTTC
TRBJ2-7,-,15,TRBD2,TRBV6-6,CASRAGLADSYEQYF,TGTGCCAGCAGAGCGGGACTAGCGGACTCCTACGAGCAGTACTTC
TRBJ2-7,few,14,-,TRBV13,CASSLWGTYVEQYF,TGTGCCAGCAGCTTGTGGGGAACGTACGTTGAGCAGTACTTC
TRBJ2-5,-,16,-,TRBV7-8,CASTGLQAREVAAQYF,TGTGCCAGCACCGGACTACAGGCTAGGGAGGTCGCGGCCCAGTACTTC
TRBJ1-5,few,15,-,TRBV6-5,CASSYSGNSNQPQHF,TGTGCCAGCAGTTACTCCGGGAATAGCAATCAGCCCCAGCATTTT
TRBJ2-7,few,14,-,TRBV20-1,CSAREGSSQGKMYF,TGCAGTGCTAGAGAAGGCTCGAGCCAAGGGAAGATGTACTTC
TRBJ1-4,-,11,-,TRBV20-1,CSALGPEKLFF,TGCAGTGCCCTTGGACCCGAAAAACTGTTTTTT
TRBJ2-1,-,12,-,TRBV5-6,CASSLILDEQFF,TGTGCCAGCAGCTTGATTCTGGATGAGCAGTTCTTC